This TCR beta chain was observed in a study of control samples from healthy donors and cancer patients. Generated by immunoSEQ multiplex PCR, the TCRdb table keeps only in-frame clones and is missing some. In the table there are some 18,000 clones, around 84% of which are singletons. V was pared by 7 bases and J by 8 bases, with 20 bases between. The V gene's germline CDR1 is MDHEN and CDR2 SYDVKM. The CDR3 runs to 15 residues. The sequenced sample consisted of PBMCs. J is TRBJ1-4 and V is TRBV28; D is unclear. The sequence derives from a woman between 65 and 79 years old with lung cancer. CDR3 residues: CASTSLVGREEKLFF. The CDR3 DNA follows: TGTGCCAGCACTTCGTTGGTAGGGAGGGAAGAAAAACTGTTTTTT.